Below, 30 T cell receptor beta chains from the same sample are listed, as sequenced in a study of tumor-infiltrating lymphocytes in localized non-small cell lung cancer. Here immunoSEQ multiplex PCR was the method, and the copy in TCRdb shows in-frame clones only, minus some. The data hold more than 9,000 clones, with roughly 60% observed a single time. The material sequenced was lung tumor tissue. The receptors derive from a human donor with non-small cell lung cancer.

The rearrangement uses TRBV5-5 and TRBJ1-2, with 7 bases that match TRBD1. Germline V gene lookup returns CDR1 SGHKS and CDR2 YYEKEE (reference sequence). CDR3 size: 13 residues. V shed 4 bases, J shed 2 bases, and the junction held 2 bases outside the gene matches. The CDR3 DNA is TGTGCCAGCAGCCAGACAGGGAACTATGGCTACACCTTC. Translated: CASSQTGNYGYTF. Full variable domain (outside the CDR3, taken from reference TRBV5-5 and TRBJ1-2): DAGVTQSPTHLIKTRGQQVTLRCSPISGHKSVSWYQQVLGQGPQFIFQYYEKEERGRGNFPDRFSARQFPNYSSELNVNALLLGDSALYLCASSQTGNYGYTFGSGTRLTVV.

The chain links TRBV5-1 to TRBJ2-6; 7 nucleotides line up with TRBD1. The CDR3 is made up of 18 amino acids. After removal of 0 bases from V and 0 bases from J, the junction contained 6 bases not matched to a gene. Germline V lookup: CDR1 SGHRS, CDR2 YFSETQ. Here the CDR3 reads CASSLARDSYSGANVLTF. CDR3 in DNA: TGCGCCAGCAGCTTGGCCAGGGACAGCTACTCTGGGGCCAACGTCCTGACTTTC.

This clone has just a few counts. The V call is TRBV29-1, the J call TRBJ1-1; D is ambiguous. The CDR3 totals 14 residues. Per the germline V gene, CDR1 is SQVTM and CDR2 is ANQGSEA. The V and J ends lost 3 bases and 1 base respectively, with 12 bases between them. The CDR3 reads CSVDSTGPNTEAFF. CDR3 sequence (DNA): TGCAGCGTTGATTCGACCGGGCCGAACACTGAAGCTTTCTTT.

The chain links TRBV5-6 to TRBJ2-3, with 8 bases that match TRBD2. CDR1 SGHDT and CDR2 YYEEEE come from the germline V gene. V shed 4 bases and J 0 bases; nucleotides not matched to a gene: 10. CDR3 length equals 17 residues. Written as DNA, the CDR3 is TGTGCCAGCAGCCGGCGGGCGGGGGGAACCAGCACAGATACGCAGTATTTT. Encoded protein: CASSRRAGGTSTDTQYF.

V and J are TRBV5-5 and TRBJ1-5, with D unclear. Germline-derived CDR1 and CDR2 are SGHKS and YYEKEE (reference sequence). V lost 4 bases to trimming and J lost 3 bases, with 8 bases between them. This CDR3 comprises 13 residues. In nucleotides, the CDR3 is TGTGCCAGCAGCGTACAGAACAATCAGCCCCAGCATTTT. It encodes CASSVQNNQPQHF.

This clone was observed once. The J gene is TRBJ2-7, the V gene TRBV5-1; no reliable D call. Germline V lookup: CDR1 SGHRS, CDR2 YFSETQ. The CDR3 is 12 amino acids. V was shortened by 0 bases and J by 3 bases, with 4 bases between the two germline ends. The CDR3 loop reads CASSLGYYEQYF. CDR3 nucleotides: TGCGCCAGCAGCTTGGGCTACTACGAGCAGTACTTC.

The chain links TRBV6-5 to TRBJ2-3; the match to TRBD1 covers 8 bases. The CDR3 totals 13 residues. The V gene's germline CDR1 is MNHEY and CDR2 SVGAGI. With 5 bases clipped from V and 5 bases from J, the junction kept 3 bases outside the gene matches. The CDR3 protein is CASSVTGGDTQYF. The CDR3 DNA reads as TGTGCCAGCAGTGTAACAGGGGGAGATACGCAGTATTTT.

The chain uses TRBV11-2 and TRBJ2-3; TRBD2 agrees at 7 bases. CDR1 and CDR2 from the germline V gene are SGHAT and FQNNGV. J was trimmed by 0 bases and V by 1 base; bases with no gene match: 10. The CDR3 contains 18 residues. CDR3 loop: CASSLVYGREASTDTQYF. CDR3 nucleotide sequence: TGTGCCAGCAGCTTAGTGTATGGCCGGGAGGCAAGCACAGATACGCAGTATTTT.

This clone has just a few counts. The rearrangement joins TRBV6-6 to TRBJ1-3, with D unresolved. Per germline, CDR1 MNHNY and CDR2 SVGAGI (reference sequence). Trimming shortened V by 4 bases and J by 2 bases, and 9 bases separated the two germline ends. This CDR3 is 14 amino acids long. This CDR3 is CASSSERAGNTIYF. CDR3 nucleotides: TGTGCCAGCAGTTCCGAAAGGGCTGGAAACACCATATATTTT.

The J gene is TRBJ2-5, the V gene TRBV6-1; 8 bases align to TRBD2. CDR1 and CDR2 (germline): MNHNS, SASEGT. V was clipped by 8 bases and J by 5 bases; unmatched bases: 10. The length of the CDR3 is 14 residues. The CDR3 here is CASGTGGGRETQYF. The CDR3, as DNA: TGTGCCAGCGGTACGGGAGGGGGACGGGAGACCCAGTACTTC.

This rearrangement joins TRBV18 to TRBJ1-3; 7 positions agree with TRBD1. Germline CDR1 is KGHSH and CDR2 is LQKENI. V was pared by 1 base and J by 3 bases, with 3 bases of the junction left unmatched. The CDR3 spans 15 residues. CDR3 region: CASSPLQGFGNTIYF. As DNA, the CDR3 is TGTGCCAGCTCACCACTACAGGGGTTTGGAAACACCATATATTTT.

Sample share makes this clone medium-sized. The rearrangement links TRBV5-1 to TRBJ1-2; 9 bases are a match to TRBD1. Losses at the gene ends were 4 bases for V and 4 bases for J; bases not matched to a gene: 5. CDR1 and CDR2 (germline): SGHRS, YFSETQ. CDR3 length equals 14 residues. CDR3 DNA sequence: TGCGCCAGCAGCGACGCGACAGGGGGCTATGGCTACACCTTC. This translates into CASSDATGGYGYTF.

The chain carries TRBV20-1 and TRBJ2-7; D is undetermined. The CDR3 runs to 11 residues. In germline, CDR1 is DFQATT, CDR2 SNEGSKA (reference sequence). V was clipped by 1 base and J by 6 bases, with 7 bases between them. For the CDR3, the DNA is TGCAGTGCTAGAGGGGCTTCCGAGCAGTACTTC. Residues: CSARGASEQYF.

V and J are TRBV7-9 and TRBJ1-2, with 7 bases fitting TRBD1. Germline V gene data show CDR1 as SEHNR and CDR2 as FQNEAQ (reference sequence). The V segment lost 2 bases and the J segment 5 bases; nucleotides outside the gene matches: 8. This CDR3 region has 15 residues. DNA for the CDR3: TGTGCCAGCAGCTTAAGGGACAGCCGGCTGTATGGCTACACCTTC. This translates into CASSLRDSRLYGYTF.

The rearrangement uses TRBV27 and TRBJ2-7; D might be TRBD1 (6 bases). This CDR3 has 13 amino acids. Trimming cost V 3 bases and J 7 bases, with 13 bases left between them. CDR1 and CDR2 from the germline V gene are MNHEY and SMNVEV (reference sequence). CDR3 protein: CASSFLGAREQYF. The CDR3 nucleotides read TGTGCCAGCAGTTTTTTGGGGGCGCGTGAGCAGTACTTC.

The chain employs TRBV7-9 and TRBJ2-7; 8 bases map to TRBD1. Germline V gene data show CDR1 as SEHNR and CDR2 as FQNEAQ (reference sequence). The CDR3 runs to 15 residues. V dropped 6 bases and J dropped 7; count of bases not matched to a gene: 14. The CDR3 protein is CASRPTRTGSGEQYF. The CDR3 region has the DNA TGTGCCAGCAGACCAACCCGGACAGGGTCTGGAGAGCAGTACTTC.

The V and J genes are TRBV18 and TRBJ1-1; TRBD1 might be the D (6 bases). CDR3 length equals 18 residues. CDR1 and CDR2 (germline): KGHSH, LQKENI. Trimming took 6 bases from V and 0 from J, leaving 23 bases between them. The DNA for the CDR3 is TGTGCCAGCTCCCCCTCCAGCATCGGACAGCTCATGAACACTGAAGCTTTCTTT. Its translation: CASSPSSIGQLMNTEAFF.

The chain links TRBV29-1 to TRBJ2-7; 9 positions match TRBD2. V lost 5 bases, J lost 2 bases, and 4 bases stayed unmatched. CDR3 length equals 13 residues. Germline CDR1 is SQVTM and CDR2 is ANQGSEA. CDR3 DNA sequence: TGCAGCGTTTCTAGCGGGGCCACCTACGAGCAGTACTTC. It translates to CSVSSGATYEQYF.

This clone rates as large. The CDR3 loop reads CASTERQADGYTF. The CDR3 region has the DNA TGTGCCAGCACCGAAAGACAGGCAGATGGCTACACCTTC. The J gene is TRBJ1-2, the V gene TRBV7-9; weak D call: TRBD1 (6 bases). Trimming cost V 7 bases and J 6 bases, with 15 bases left between them. Germline values: CDR1 SEHNR, CDR2 FQNEAQ (reference sequence). The CDR3 has 13 residues.

The V gene is TRBV20-1, the J gene TRBJ2-5; D not certain. The CDR3 spans 11 residues. V lost 5 bases, J lost 5 bases, and 9 bases lay in between. CDR1 DFQATT and CDR2 SNEGSKA come from the germline V gene (reference sequence). The CDR3 loop reads CSALDLETQYF. Here the CDR3 DNA reads TGCAGTGCTCTCGACTTGGAGACCCAGTACTTC.

As concerns this clone: This could be a read error, since a much larger clone is one nucleotide away. The chain uses TRBV18 and TRBJ1-1; TRBD1 might be the D (6 bases). The germline CDR1 and CDR2 sequences are KGHSH and LQKENI. The CDR3 totals 14 residues. The V and J ends lost 1 base and 1 base respectively, with 7 bases between them. The CDR3 loop is CASSPRDTNTEAFF. The DNA of the CDR3 is TGTGCCAGCTCACCACGGGACACGAACACTGAAGCTTTCTTT.

This chain joins TRBV9 and TRBJ2-1; unclear D gene. The CDR3 consists of 16 residues. With 1 base removed from V and 1 base from J, the gap between germline ends came to 12 bases. Germline CDR1 and CDR2: SGDLS and YYNGEE. The chain's CDR3 is CASSVLGWGSYNEQFF. CDR3 nucleotides: TGTGCCAGCAGCGTACTGGGCTGGGGATCCTACAATGAGCAGTTCTTC.

This CDR3 is CASSLGLGINNEQFF. The CDR3 DNA follows: TGTGCCAGCAGCTTAGGTCTCGGGATTAACAATGAGCAGTTCTTC. This chain links TRBV7-2 with TRBJ2-1; D possibly corresponds to TRBD2 (5 bases). V was trimmed by 1 base and J by 5 bases, leaving 12 bases between them. Germline loops: CDR1 SGHTA, CDR2 FQGNSA. This CDR3 comprises 15 residues.

This clone is a singleton in its sample. The chain recombines TRBV15 with TRBJ2-6, with D perhaps assigned TRBD1 or TRBD2 (5 bases each). The V end lost 1 base, the J end lost 2 bases, and 18 bases lay between the germline ends. In germline, CDR1 is LNHNV, CDR2 YYDKDF (reference sequence). The CDR3 runs to 19 residues. The CDR3 is CATSRALGRGATGANVLTF. CDR3 DNA: TGTGCCACCAGCAGAGCCCTCGGGCGAGGGGCCACTGGGGCCAACGTCCTGACTTTC.

This chain connects TRBV7-9 to TRBJ2-3; maybe TRBD2 (6 bases). The V end lost 5 bases, the J end lost 6 bases, and 12 bases lay between the germline ends. This CDR3 comprises 13 residues. Germline CDR1 is SEHNR and CDR2 is FQNEAQ (reference sequence). The chain's CDR3 is CASSPRGPDTQYF. The CDR3, as DNA: TGTGCCAGCAGCCCGCGGGGCCCGGATACGCAGTATTTT.

This clone came up a few times. This sequence joins TRBV11-3 and TRBJ2-7; D remains unclear. The germline V and J ends were trimmed by 4 bases and 0 bases, with 10 bases remaining between them. In germline, CDR1 is SGHNT, CDR2 YENEEA. This CDR3 has 14 amino acids. The chain's CDR3 is CASSSDGSSYEQYF. DNA of the CDR3: TGTGCCAGCAGCTCCGACGGAAGCTCCTACGAGCAGTACTTC. The full variable domain, with the rest looked up from reference TRBV11-3 and TRBJ2-7, is EAGVVQSPRYKIIEKKQPVAFWCNPISGHNTLYWYLQNLGQGPELLIRYENEEAVDDSQLPKDRFSAERLKGVDSTLKIQPAELGDSAVYLCASSSDGSSYEQYFGPGTRLTVT.

The J gene is TRBJ2-1, the V gene TRBV11-2; 10 positions agree with TRBD2. Germline values: CDR1 SGHAT, CDR2 FQNNGV. The length of the CDR3 is 14 residues. V lost 5 bases, J lost 9 bases, and 7 bases stayed unmatched. CDR3 nucleotides: TGTGCCAGCAGCGACACTAGCGGGATAGGTGAGCAGTTCTTC. This sequence encodes CASSDTSGIGEQFF.

This chain joins TRBV10-3 and TRBJ2-6, with no clear D. The CDR3 length is 17 residues. Germline assignment: CDR1 ENHRY and CDR2 SYGVKD. Trimming took 4 bases from V and 0 from J, leaving 13 bases between them. The CDR3 loop reads CAISGPMYSSGANVLTF. CDR3 coding DNA: TGTGCCATCAGTGGACCAATGTACAGCTCTGGGGCCAACGTCCTGACTTTC.

This chain joins TRBV11-3 and TRBJ2-7; D not certain. The V gene lost 5 bases and the J gene lost 2 bases, with 13 bases spanning the gap. The V gene's germline CDR1 is SGHNT and CDR2 YENEEA. This CDR3 is built from 14 residues. Here the CDR3 reads CASSPPLKAYEQYF. CDR3 DNA: TGTGCCAGCAGCCCCCCCTTGAAAGCCTACGAGCAGTACTTC.

The V gene is TRBV7-2, the J gene TRBJ2-3; the D is unclear. The length of the CDR3 is 15 residues. Germline-derived CDR1 and CDR2 are SGHTA and FQGNSA. V lost 5 bases and J 4 bases, leaving 16 bases between the germline ends. In nucleotides, the CDR3 is TGTGCCAGCAGCCCCCTGGTAACCAGAGCAGATACGCAGTATTTT. Its translation: CASSPLVTRADTQYF.